This T cell receptor beta chain was sequenced for a study of T cell changes during pregnancy in multiple sclerosis. This clone was seen once. V lost 1 base and J lost 9, with 17 bases in between. CDR3 length equals 15 residues. From germline, CDR1 is SGDLS and CDR2 YYNGEE. Data came from immunoSEQ multiplex PCR; TCRdb stores just in-frame clones and leaves some out. The sample has about 59,000 clones, about 90% seen once. The TCR comes from a female donor in good health, enrolled as a control in a pregnancy study. The J gene is TRBJ2-1, the V gene TRBV9, with a tentative D call TRBD1 (6 bases). The sample consisted of peripheral blood, taken in the second trimester of pregnancy. The CDR3: CASSVSGLVQGEQFF. CDR3 nucleotides: TGTGCCAGCAGCGTATCAGGGCTCGTACAGGGTGAGCAGTTCTTC.